This T cell receptor beta chain was captured by sequencing in a study of identical twins. Study outcomes and limitations: Models, which agreed with sharing between unrelated individuals, nonetheless underestimated the out-of-frame TCR alpha sharing seen in monozygotic twins. Zero-insertion analyses might be partly confounded by invariant T cells like MAIT and iNKT. Cord blood beta clonotypes that were abundant carried fewer insertions, and memory repertoires showed no such trend.

Trimming stripped 0 bases from V and 1 base from J, with 13 bases between. This CDR3 has 16 residues. A universal primer site was created by template switching, with the cDNA bearing unique molecular identifiers. TCRdb analysed the 5' RACE reads with MiXCR anew, one entry per CDR3 protein. The top ten hold roughly 0.43% of the sample, which has 450,000 to 650,000 distinct CDR3 sequences, roughly 15% seen once. Notes on this clonotype: Its antigen is undetermined.

These sequences were also reported in another study, on yellow fever vaccine responses in identical twins.

This rearrangement joins TRBV12-3 or TRBV12-4 to TRBJ2-7, with D perhaps matching TRBD1 or TRBD2 (5 bases each). The receptor was isolated from a woman younger than 30 in good health. The sequenced material came from CD4+ T cells sorted from blood. The CDR3 spells CASSLAGGAGSYEQYF. CDR3 DNA: TGTGCCAGCAGTTTAGCTGGGGGAGCTGGTTCCTACGAGCAGTACTTC.